The text below deals with one T cell receptor (beta chain). Its specificity is unknown. These data come from a study of shared clonotypes between healthy human individuals. The overall study: There were three CD4 naive, three CD4 memory, two CD8 naive and one CD8 memory plates per donor.

Per germline, CDR1 MGHRA and CDR2 YSYEKL. The junction had 6 bases not matched to a gene; V was cut back by 7 bases and J by 2 bases. The CDR3 extends over 15 amino acids. The table came from immunoSEQ multiplex PCR; TCRdb's copy has only in-frame clones and leaves some out. The table records approximately 120,000 clones, more than 65% of them present only once. Whole-study results and caveats: Generation of non-shared clonotypes was less probable than generation of clonotypes shared by all four donors.

Pooled CD45RO+ cells and CCR7-negative CD45RA+ TemRA cells made up CD8 memory. What was sequenced was memory CD8+ T cells sorted from blood. The subset denotes: CD45RO+ cells pooled with CCR7-negative TemRA cells. This sequence joins TRBV4-1 and TRBJ2-2, with 8 positions matching TRBD2. The receptor's source is a young woman in good health. CDR3 sequence: CASNPAGANTGELFF. DNA of the CDR3: TGCGCCAGCAATCCAGCGGGAGCAAACACCGGGGAGCTGTTTTTT.